Detailed here is one TCR beta chain. As yet, its antigen is unknown. Per the original data handling: After removing out-of-frame reads, over 2 million distinct TCRbeta sequences remained. Data came from immunoSEQ multiplex PCR; TCRdb stores just in-frame clones and leaves some out. That table gives V, J and clone size, and the DNA gave D and trimming. The table has 56,000 or so clones, about four fifths seen once. The data were taken from a study of memory CD4+ T cells and cytomegalovirus serostatus. Study summary: Of the healthy Belgian adults, 9 or 10 were CMV seropositive and 24 seronegative.

V was clipped by 7 bases and J by 0 bases, with 13 bases between them. The CDR3 extends over 16 amino acids. Germline-derived CDR1 and CDR2 are SNHLY and FYNNEI. The sort gate was single viable CD3+CD4+CD8-CD45RO+ cells for memory CD4+ T cells. Notes on the study in general: Median bootstrapped AUC for CMV status was about 0.96 originally, 0.85 to 0.92 US-trained. CD4+ memory repertoires contained about two fifths of the 164 reported CMV TCRbeta sequences.

This sequence joins TRBV2 and TRBJ1-6; D possibly corresponds to TRBD1 (6 bases). The sample taken for sequencing was memory CD4+ T cells from blood. This clonotype was obtained from an adult in good health and CMV-seronegative. The CDR3 spells CASTRGGFSYNSPLHF. The CDR3 DNA is TGTGCCAGCACTCGAGGGGGTTTCTCCTATAATTCACCCCTCCACTTT.